These 11 T cell receptor beta chains came from one sample sequenced in a study of CD8 T cells in Susac syndrome. RNA in amounts of roughly 0.45 to 1 ug was reverse transcribed with random hexamers. A single record per CDR3 protein comes from TCRdb applying MiXCR to the immunoSEQ multiplex PCR reads. The sample lists more than 150,000 distinct CDR3 sequences, approximately 94% occurring once. Material for sequencing was CD8+ T cells from PBMCs. The source of these receptors is a human donor with multiple sclerosis.

The chain links TRBV12-3 or TRBV12-4 to TRBJ1-1; D remains ambiguous. V was clipped by 3 bases and J by 5 bases, with 7 bases between them. The CDR3 is 12 amino acids. The CDR3 DNA is TGTGCCAGCAGTTTTACGGGGACTGAAGCTTTCTTT. Encoded protein: CASSFTGTEAFF.

The V and J genes are TRBV15 and TRBJ2-5; 7 bases map to TRBD1. The length of the CDR3 is 16 residues. V lost 4 bases to trimming and J lost 2 bases; unmatched junction nucleotides: 10. Germline V CDR1 and CDR2: LNHNV, YYDKDF (reference sequence). The CDR3 is CATSKTGSRAQETQYF. The CDR3 DNA sequence: TGTGCCACCAGCAAGACAGGGTCAAGAGCACAAGAGACCCAGTACTTC.

This sequence joins TRBV10-2 and TRBJ1-4; D is uncertain. Germline V gene data show CDR1 as WSHSY and CDR2 as SAAADI. The CDR3 has 10 residues. V was cut by 8 bases and J by 7 bases, with 5 bases left in between. This CDR3 reads CASFSEKLFF. In nucleotides, the CDR3 is TGCGCCAGCTTTAGTGAAAAACTGTTTTTT.

This clonotype was seen a single time. The chain couples TRBV6-6 to TRBJ1-1; no definite D call. Trimming took off 6 bases at V and 1 base at J, with 9 bases between the two ends. Germline V lookup: CDR1 MNHNY, CDR2 SVGAGI (reference sequence). CDR3 length equals 13 residues. The chain's CDR3 is CASSPLRNTEAFF. CDR3 nucleotides: TGTGCCAGCAGCCCCCTCCGGAACACTGAAGCTTTCTTT.

The rearrangement uses TRBV5-1 and TRBJ1-1; D unresolved. The CDR3 is made up of 16 amino acids. CDR1 and CDR2 (germline): SGHRS, YFSETQ. The ends were cut back, 1 base at V and 1 base at J, with 14 bases in the middle. The CDR3 here is CASSLTRRGPNTEAFF. In DNA form, the CDR3 reads TGCGCCAGCAGCTTGACACGTCGCGGGCCGAACACTGAAGCTTTCTTT.

The chain joins TRBV13 to TRBJ2-3; D might be TRBD1 (5 bases). The CDR3 has 13 amino acids. The V end was cut by 2 bases, the J end by 4 bases, with 7 bases between. Looked up from germline, CDR1 is PRHDT and CDR2 is FYEKMQ (reference sequence). Here the CDR3 DNA reads TGTGCCAGCAGCTTATGGGGCCCAGATACGCAGTATTTT. Its translation is CASSLWGPDTQYF.

This clonotype occurred a few times. This rearrangement joins TRBV7-8 to TRBJ1-1; the D is unclear. Germline V lookup: CDR1 SGHVS, CDR2 FQNEAQ. Trimming removed 4 bases from V and 2 bases from J, with 2 bases in between. The CDR3 spans 11 residues. CDR3 nucleotide sequence: TGTGCCAGCAGCTCAAACACTGAAGCTTTCTTT. It specifies CASSSNTEAFF.

This chain connects TRBV28 to TRBJ1-2, with 7 positions matching TRBD1. The CDR3 totals 12 residues. J was trimmed by 8 bases and V by 6 bases; bases with no gene match: 6. From germline, CDR1 is MDHEN and CDR2 SYDVKM. The CDR3 DNA sequence: TGTGCCAGCAGAACCCCGGACAGGGGCTACACCTTC. It encodes CASRTPDRGYTF.

For the CDR3, the DNA is TGTGCCAGCAGCTTAGTAACCCAAGAGACCCAGTACTTC. This codes for CASSLVTQETQYF. The V and J genes are TRBV7-9 and TRBJ2-5, with unresolved D. Trimming pared 1 base from V and 1 base from J, leaving 4 bases between. Germline assignment: CDR1 SEHNR and CDR2 FQNEAQ (reference sequence). The CDR3 consists of 13 residues.

The chain has TRBV20-1 and TRBJ2-7, with D possibly matching TRBD1 (6 bases). Germline CDR1 DFQATT, CDR2 SNEGSKA (reference sequence). V shed 3 bases and J shed 3 bases, with 18 bases lying between them. The CDR3 has 15 amino acids. CDR3 loop: CSARDRAEGYYEQYF. In DNA, the CDR3 is TGCAGTGCTAGGGACAGAGCCGAAGGCTACTACGAGCAGTACTTC.

The gene calls are TRBV27 and TRBJ1-2, with 9 bases lining up with TRBD1. The germline V gene encodes CDR1 MNHEY and CDR2 SMNVEV (reference sequence). J was trimmed by 0 bases and V by 5 bases; bases with no gene match: 4. CDR3 size: 15 residues. The CDR3 DNA reads TGTGCCAGCAGTCCCAGGACAGGGGCTAACTATGGCTACACCTTC. Amino acids: CASSPRTGANYGYTF.